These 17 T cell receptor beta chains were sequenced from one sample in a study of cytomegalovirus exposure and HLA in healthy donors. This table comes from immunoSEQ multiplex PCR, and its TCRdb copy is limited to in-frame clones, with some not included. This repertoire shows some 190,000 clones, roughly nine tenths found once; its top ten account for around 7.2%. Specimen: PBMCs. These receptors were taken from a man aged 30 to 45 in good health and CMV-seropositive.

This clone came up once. The CDR3 region has the DNA TGCAGCGTTGAGCAGGGGGGCGGGGAGCTGTTTTTT. It translates to CSVEQGGGELFF. The J gene is TRBJ2-2, the V gene TRBV29-1; perhaps TRBD1 as D (7 bases). This CDR3 spans 12 amino acids. Germline assignment: CDR1 SQVTM and CDR2 ANQGSEA. Trimming shortened V by 3 bases and J by 7 bases, and 9 bases separated the two germline ends.

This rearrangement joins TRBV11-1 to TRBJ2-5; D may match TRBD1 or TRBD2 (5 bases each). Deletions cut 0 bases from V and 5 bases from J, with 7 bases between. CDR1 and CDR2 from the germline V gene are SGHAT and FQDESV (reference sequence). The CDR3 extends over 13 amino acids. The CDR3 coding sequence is TGTGCCAGCAGCTTAGCGGGGGTGGAGACCCAGTACTTC. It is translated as CASSLAGVETQYF.

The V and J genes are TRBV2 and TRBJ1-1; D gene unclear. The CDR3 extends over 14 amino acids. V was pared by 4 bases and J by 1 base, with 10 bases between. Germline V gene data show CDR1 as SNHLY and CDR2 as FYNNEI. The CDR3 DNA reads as TGTGCCAGCAGTGGTAGAGTTGGGAACACTGAAGCTTTCTTT. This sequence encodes CASSGRVGNTEAFF.

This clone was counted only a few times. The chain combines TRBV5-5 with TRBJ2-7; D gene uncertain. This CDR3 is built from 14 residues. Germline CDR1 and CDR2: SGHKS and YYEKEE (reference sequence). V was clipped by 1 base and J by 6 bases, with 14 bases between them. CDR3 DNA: TGTGCCAGCAGCTTGTTGTCAAACAGCGCCGAGCAGTACTTC. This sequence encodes CASSLLSNSAEQYF. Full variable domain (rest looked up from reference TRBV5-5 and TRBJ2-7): DAGVTQSPTHLIKTRGQQVTLRCSPISGHKSVSWYQQVLGQGPQFIFQYYEKEERGRGNFPDRFSARQFPNYSSELNVNALLLGDSALYLCASSLLSNSAEQYFGPGTRLTVT.

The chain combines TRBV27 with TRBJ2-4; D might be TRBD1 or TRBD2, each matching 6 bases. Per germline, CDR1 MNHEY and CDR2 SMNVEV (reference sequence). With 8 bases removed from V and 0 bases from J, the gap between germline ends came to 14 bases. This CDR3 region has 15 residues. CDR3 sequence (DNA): TGTGCCAGCCGGTCCGGAGGGGGAGCCAAAAACATTCAGTACTTC. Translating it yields CASRSGGGAKNIQYF.

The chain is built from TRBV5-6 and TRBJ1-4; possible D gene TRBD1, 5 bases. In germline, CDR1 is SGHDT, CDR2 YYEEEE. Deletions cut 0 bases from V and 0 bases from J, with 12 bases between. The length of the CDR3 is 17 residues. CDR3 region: CASSLARGSATNEKLFF. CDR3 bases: TGTGCCAGCAGCTTGGCTAGGGGATCTGCAACTAATGAAAAACTGTTTTTT. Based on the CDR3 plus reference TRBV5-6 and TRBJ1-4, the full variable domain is DAGVTQSPTHLIKTRGQQVTLRCSPKSGHDTVSWYQQALGQGPQFIFQYYEEEERQRGNFPDRFSGHQFPNYSSELNVNALLLGDSALYLCASSLARGSATNEKLFFGSGTQLSVL.

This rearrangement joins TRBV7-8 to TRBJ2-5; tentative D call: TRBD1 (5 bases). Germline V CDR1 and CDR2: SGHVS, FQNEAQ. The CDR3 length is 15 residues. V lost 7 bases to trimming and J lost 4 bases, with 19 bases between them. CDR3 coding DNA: TGTGCCAGCACCTCCACTTATAGGGGTGGAGAGACCCAGTACTTC. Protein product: CASTSTYRGGETQYF.

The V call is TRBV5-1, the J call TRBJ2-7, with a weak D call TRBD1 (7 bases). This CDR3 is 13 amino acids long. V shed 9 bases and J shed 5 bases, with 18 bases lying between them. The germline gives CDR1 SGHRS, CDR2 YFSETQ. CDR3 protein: CANQGEVCHEQYF. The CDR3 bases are TGCGCCAACCAGGGGGAGGTTTGCCACGAGCAGTACTTC.

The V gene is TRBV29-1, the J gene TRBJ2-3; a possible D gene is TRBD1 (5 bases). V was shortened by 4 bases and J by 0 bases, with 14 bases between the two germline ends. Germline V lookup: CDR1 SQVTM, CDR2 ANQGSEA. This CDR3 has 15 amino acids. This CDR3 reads CSVVPLGVSTDTQYF. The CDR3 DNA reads TGCAGCGTTGTTCCTCTAGGGGTTAGCACAGATACGCAGTATTTT.

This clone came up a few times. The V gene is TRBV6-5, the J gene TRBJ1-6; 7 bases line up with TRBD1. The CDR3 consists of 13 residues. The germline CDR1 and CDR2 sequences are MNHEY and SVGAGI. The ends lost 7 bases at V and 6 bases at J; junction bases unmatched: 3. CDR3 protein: CASNDRVNSPLHF. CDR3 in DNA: TGTGCCAGCAACGACAGGGTTAATTCACCCCTCCACTTT.

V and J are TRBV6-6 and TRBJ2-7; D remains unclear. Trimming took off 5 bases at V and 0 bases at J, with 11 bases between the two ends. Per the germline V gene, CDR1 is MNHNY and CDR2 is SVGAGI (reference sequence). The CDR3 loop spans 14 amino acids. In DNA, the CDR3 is TGTGCCAGCAGTCCCCTATTAGCCTCCTACGAGCAGTACTTC. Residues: CASSPLLASYEQYF.

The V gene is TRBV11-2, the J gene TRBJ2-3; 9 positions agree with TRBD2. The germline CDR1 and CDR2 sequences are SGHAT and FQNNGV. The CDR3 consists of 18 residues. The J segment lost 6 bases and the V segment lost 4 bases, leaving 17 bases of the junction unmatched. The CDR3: CASSSPLTSGTNYDTQYF. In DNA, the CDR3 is TGTGCCAGCAGCTCCCCATTGACTAGCGGCACTAATTACGATACGCAGTATTTT.

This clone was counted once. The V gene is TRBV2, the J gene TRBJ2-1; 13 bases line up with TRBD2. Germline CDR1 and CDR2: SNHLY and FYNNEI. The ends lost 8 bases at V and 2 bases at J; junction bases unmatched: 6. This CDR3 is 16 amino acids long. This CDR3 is CASPGTSGAPYNEQFF. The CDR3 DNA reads TGTGCCAGCCCCGGGACTAGCGGGGCCCCCTACAATGAGCAGTTCTTC.

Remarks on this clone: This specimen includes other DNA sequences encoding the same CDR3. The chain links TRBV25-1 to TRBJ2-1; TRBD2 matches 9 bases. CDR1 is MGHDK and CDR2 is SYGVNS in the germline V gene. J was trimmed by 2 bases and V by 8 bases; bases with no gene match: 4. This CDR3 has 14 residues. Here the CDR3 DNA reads TGTGCCAGCCGCCGGACTAGCGCCTACAATGAGCAGTTCTTC. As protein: CASRRTSAYNEQFF. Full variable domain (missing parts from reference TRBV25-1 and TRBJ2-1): EADIYQTPRYLVIGTGKKITLECSQTMGHDKMYWYQQDPGMELHLIHYSYGVNSTEKGDLSSESTVSRIRTEHFPLTLESARPSHTSQYLCASRRTSAYNEQFFGPGTRLTVL.

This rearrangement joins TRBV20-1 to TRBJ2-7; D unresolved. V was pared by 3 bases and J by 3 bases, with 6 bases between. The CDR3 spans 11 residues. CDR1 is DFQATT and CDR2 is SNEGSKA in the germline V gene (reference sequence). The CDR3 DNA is TGCAGTGCTAGTCTCGGCTACGAGCAGTACTTC. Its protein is CSASLGYEQYF.

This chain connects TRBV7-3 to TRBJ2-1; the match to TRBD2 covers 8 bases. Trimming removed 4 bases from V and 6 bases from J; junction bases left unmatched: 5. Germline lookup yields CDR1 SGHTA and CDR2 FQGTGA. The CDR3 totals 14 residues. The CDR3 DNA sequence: TGTGCCAGCAGCTCCAGCGGGAGCGGCAATGAGCAGTTCTTC. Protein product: CASSSSGSGNEQFF. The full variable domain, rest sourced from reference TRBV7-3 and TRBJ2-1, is GAGVSQTPSNKVTEKGKYVELRCDPISGHTALYWYRQSLGQGPEFLIYFQGTGAADDSGLPNDRFFAVRPEGSVSTLKIQRTERGDSAVYLCASSSSGSGNEQFFGPGTRLTVL.

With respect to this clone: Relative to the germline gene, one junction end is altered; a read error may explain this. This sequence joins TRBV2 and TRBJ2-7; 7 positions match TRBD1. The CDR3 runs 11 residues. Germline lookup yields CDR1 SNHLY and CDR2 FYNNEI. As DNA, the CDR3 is TGTGCCAGCAGTGAAGCGGGGACAGCGGAGTTC. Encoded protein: CASSEAGTAEF. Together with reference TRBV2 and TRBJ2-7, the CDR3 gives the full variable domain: EPEVTQTPSHQVTQMGQEVILRCVPISNHLYFYWYRQILGQKVEFLVSFYNNEISEKSEIFDDQFSVERPDGSNFTLKIRSTKLEDSAMYFCASSEAGTAEFGPGTRLTVT.